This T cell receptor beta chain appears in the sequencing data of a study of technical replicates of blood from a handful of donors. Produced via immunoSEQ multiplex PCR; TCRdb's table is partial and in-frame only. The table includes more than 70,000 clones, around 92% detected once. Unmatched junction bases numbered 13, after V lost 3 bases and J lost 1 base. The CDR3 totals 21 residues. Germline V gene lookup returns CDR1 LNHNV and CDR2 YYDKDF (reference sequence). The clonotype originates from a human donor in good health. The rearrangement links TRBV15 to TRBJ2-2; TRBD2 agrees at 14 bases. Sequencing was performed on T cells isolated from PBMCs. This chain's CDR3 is CATSSLFPGLAGALNTGELFF. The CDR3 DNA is TGTGCCACCAGCAGTCTATTTCCGGGACTAGCGGGAGCATTGAACACCGGGGAGCTGTTTTTT.